The rows below give T cell receptor beta chains drawn from one sample of a study of shared clonotypes between healthy human individuals. Libraries were prepared by immunoSEQ multiplex PCR; TCRdb keeps only in-frame clonotypes and omits some of them. Of about 470,000 clones in the sample, around 79% are singletons; the top ten hold less than 15%. The specimen sequenced was PBMCs. The receptors stem from a woman aged 40 to 50 in good health. Some clones in this sample may be carry-over from other donors' samples. Each CDR3 is given with its conserved first and last residue. The D gene is left open where the match is weak. A row's size may be missing; if present it is once, few, many or a size class.

clone_size j_call d_call v_call cdr3_length cdr3_aa cdr3_nt
many TRBJ2-7 . TRBV11-2 16 CASSPWGSFSSYEQYF TGTGCCAGCAGCCCCTGGGGTAGCTTCAGCTCCTACGAGCAGTACTTC
few TRBJ2-1 . TRBV11-2 15 CASSLDGQIYNEQFF TGTGCCAGCAGCTTAGATGGGCAGATTTACAATGAGCAGTTCTTC
. TRBJ1-1 . TRBV27 14 CASSLRGAGTEAFF TGTGCCAGCAGTTTGCGGGGGGCAGGGACTGAAGCTTTCTTT
. TRBJ2-2 TRBD2 TRBV5-1 17 CASSFILAGEAGGELFF TGCGCCAGCAGCTTTATACTAGCGGGAGAAGCGGGCGGGGAGCTGTTTTTT
. TRBJ1-1 TRBD1 TRBV7-9 15 CASSPQGAMDTEAFF TGTGCCAGCAGCCCCCAGGGGGCTATGGACACTGAAGCTTTCTTT
. TRBJ2-1 . TRBV9 16 CASSSPGLTGGHEQFF TGTGCCAGCAGCTCCCCGGGACTGACGGGTGGCCATGAGCAGTTCTTC
few TRBJ2-1 TRBD2 TRBV5-1 19 CASSAMTSGSILEYNEQFF TGCGCCAGCAGCGCGATGACTAGCGGGAGTATTCTGGAATACAATGAGCAGTTCTTC
. TRBJ2-2 TRBD2 TRBV19 15 CASTALAGDTGELFF TGTGCCAGTACTGCACTAGCGGGAGACACCGGGGAGCTGTTTTTT
. TRBJ1-4 . TRBV19 14 CASSVRGEREKLFF TGTGCCAGTAGTGTCCGAGGGGAGAGGGAAAAACTGTTTTTT
. TRBJ2-7 TRBD2 TRBV6-1 15 CASSSRGGQGYEQYF TGTGCCAGCAGCTCGCGGGGGGGGCAGGGCTACGAGCAGTACTTC
. TRBJ2-1 TRBD2 TRBV11-3 17 CASSLYTLAGGNNEQFF TGTGCCAGCAGCTTATACACGCTAGCGGGAGGGAACAATGAGCAGTTCTTC
. TRBJ1-2 TRBD1 TRBV30 14 CAWNGNRGNYGYTF TGTGCCTGGAATGGAAACAGGGGAAACTATGGCTACACCTTC
. TRBJ2-1 TRBD2 TRBV6-5 14 CASSWGLAGGEQFF TGTGCCAGCAGTTGGGGACTAGCGGGAGGTGAGCAGTTCTTC
once TRBJ2-5 TRBD1 TRBV18 14 CASSPPTGQETQYF TGTGCCAGCTCACCACCGACAGGGCAGGAGACCCAGTACTTC
. TRBJ2-6 . TRBV19 14 CASSTNPGANVLTF TGTGCCAGTAGCACTAACCCTGGGGCCAACGTCCTGACTTTC
. TRBJ2-7 TRBD1 TRBV5-4 15 CASSPDRVWSYEQYF TGTGCCAGCAGCCCGGACAGGGTTTGGTCCTACGAGCAGTACTTC
few TRBJ2-1 . TRBV7-9 16 CASSLNRQNSYNEQFF TGTGCCAGCAGCTTGAACCGACAGAATTCCTACAATGAGCAGTTCTTC